The 25 T cell receptor beta chains below all came from one sample that was sequenced in a study of molecular identifiers for immune sequencing clone quantification (dated by TCRdb to 2017 to 2018). The library was prepared using PCR. Data came from a NextSeq 500. TCRdb reprocessed the public reads (quality trimming at Q25 with fastp, clone calling with MiXCR) and kept in-frame beta chains. Entries that share a CDR3 protein sequence are merged under the most common genes and DNA. This sample comprises approximately 500,000 distinct CDR3 sequences, around 23% of them detected only once. The ten largest clones represent just over 0.75% of the sample. Source material: naive CD8+ T cells from blood, with Jurkat cell RNA spiked in. What this sample's cell subset or site label stands for: FACS-sorted CD8+CD4-CCR7+CD45RA+ naive T cells. The receptor source for this set is a human donor in good health. Some libraries in this study had Jurkat cell RNA spiked in.

In regard to this clonotype: This clone may be a read error of a much larger clone one base away. The chain is built from TRBV4-3 and TRBJ2-7; a possible D gene is TRBD2 (5 bases). Trimming took 8 bases from V and 3 from J, leaving 17 bases between them. The CDR3 contains 14 residues. CDR1 and CDR2 from the germline V gene are LGHNA and YSLEER. In DNA form, the CDR3 reads TGCGCCAGCCGCCCGGAGGCCGAGGGCTACGAGCAGTACTTC. It specifies CASRPEAEGYEQYF.

This clonotype has a handful of counts. This chain joins TRBV6-5 and TRBJ2-1; 11 bases are a match to TRBD1. V shed 6 bases and J 0 bases; nucleotides not matched to a gene: 1. The germline V gene has CDR1 MNHEY and CDR2 SVGAGI. This CDR3 is built from 15 residues. CDR3 loop: CASRGQGVSYNEQFF. The CDR3 DNA reads as TGTGCCAGCAGGGGACAGGGGGTCTCCTACAATGAGCAGTTCTTC.

This clonotype was seen repeatedly, ten times or more. The rearrangement joins TRBV20-1 to TRBJ2-7; D may match TRBD1 or TRBD2 (5 bases each). Germline CDR1 DFQATT, CDR2 SNEGSKA (reference sequence). This CDR3 contains 15 residues. V was clipped by 0 bases and J by 0 bases, with 12 bases between them. The CDR3 protein is CSARDPWGSSYEQYF. DNA of the CDR3: TGCAGTGCTAGAGATCCCTGGGGGAGCTCCTACGAGCAGTACTTC.

A few counts support this clonotype. This chain links TRBV4-3 with TRBJ1-2; D gene unclear. The germline V gene has CDR1 LGHNA and CDR2 YSLEER. The CDR3 has 16 residues. Trimming removed 0 bases at V and 5 bases at J, with 16 bases between. The CDR3 here is CASSQDSGNAVYGYTF. CDR3 nucleotides: TGCGCCAGCAGCCAAGATTCTGGGAATGCCGTGTATGGCTACACCTTC.

This clonotype has more than one count but fewer than ten. The J gene is TRBJ2-3, the V gene TRBV29-1; D uncertain. V lost 3 bases and J lost 0, with 10 bases in between. The germline CDR1 and CDR2 sequences are SQVTM and ANQGSEA. The CDR3 totals 14 residues. The CDR3 bases are TGCAGCGTTGAGGGGAAGGCTAGCACAGATACGCAGTATTTT. Translation: CSVEGKASTDTQYF.

This clonotype was recorded at least ten times. This chain connects TRBV28 to TRBJ1-1; D gene ambiguous. The CDR3 extends over 13 amino acids. The V and J ends lost 3 bases and 4 bases respectively, with 9 bases between them. Germline V gene data show CDR1 as MDHEN and CDR2 as SYDVKM. The CDR3 is CASSFPQGTEAFF. CDR3 in DNA: TGTGCCAGCAGTTTCCCCCAAGGCACTGAAGCTTTCTTT.

The chain links TRBV7-9 to TRBJ2-7; TRBD1 aligns across 10 bases. The length of the CDR3 is 15 residues. V dropped 4 bases and J dropped 3; count of bases not matched to a gene: 6. Germline V gene sequence: CDR1 SEHNR, CDR2 FQNEAQ (reference sequence). Written as DNA, the CDR3 is TGTGCCAGCAGCTCGCGGGACAGGGGTTTCTACGAGCAGTACTTC. Residues: CASSSRDRGFYEQYF. The whole variable domain, remainder taken from reference TRBV7-9 and TRBJ2-7, is DTGVSQNPRHKITKRGQNVTFRCDPISEHNRLYWYRQTLGQGPEFLTYFQNEAQLEKSRLLSDRFSAERPKGSFSTLEIQRTEQGDSAMYLCASSSRDRGFYEQYFGPGTRLTVT.

This clonotype was observed at least ten times. The chain links TRBV10-3 to TRBJ1-4; TRBD1 aligns across 8 bases. The junction had 3 bases not matched to a gene; V was cut back by 6 bases and J by 6 bases. CDR1 ENHRY and CDR2 SYGVKD come from the germline V gene. The CDR3 extends over 13 amino acids. This chain's CDR3 is CAIRMTGDEKLFF. The DNA for the CDR3 is TGTGCCATCAGGATGACAGGGGATGAAAAACTGTTTTTT.

This chain uses TRBV7-8 with TRBJ2-2; 12 bases line up with TRBD2. V gave up 3 bases and J gave up 4 bases; unmatched junction bases: 3. The CDR3 loop spans 16 amino acids. Germline CDR1 is SGHVS and CDR2 is FQNEAQ. In DNA, the CDR3 is TGTGCCAGCAGCTTGTTGACTAGCGGGAGCACCGGGGAGCTGTTTTTT. It is translated as CASSLLTSGSTGELFF.

V and J are TRBV3-1 and TRBJ2-1, with TRBD2 matching 10 bases. V shed 2 bases and J 4 bases; nucleotides not matched to a gene: 5. Germline V gene lookup returns CDR1 LGHDT and CDR2 YNNKEL (reference sequence). This CDR3 spans 16 amino acids. The CDR3 DNA reads TGTGCCAGCAGCCAAACTAGCGGGACTGAATACAATGAGCAGTTCTTC. It translates to CASSQTSGTEYNEQFF.

About this clonotype itself: The junction differs from germline at one of its ends, possibly a read error. The chain combines TRBV11-2 with TRBJ2-1; 9 bases agree with TRBD2. The CDR3 has 16 amino acids. Germline CDR1 and CDR2: SGHAT and FQNNGV. CDR3 in DNA: TGTGCCAACAGCCGCGGACTAGCGAGCTCCTACAATGAGCAGTTCTTC. It is translated as CANSRGLASSYNEQFF.

This clonotype came up many times. CDR3: CASSSTAGISGNTIYF. CDR3 nucleotide sequence: TGTGCCAGCAGCTCTACCGCCGGGATCTCGGGAAACACCATATATTTT. The chain has TRBV7-6 and TRBJ1-3; D gene ambiguous. Trimming cost V 4 bases and J 4 bases, with 17 bases left between them. The CDR3 extends over 16 amino acids. Germline V gene data show CDR1 as SGHVS and CDR2 as FNYEAQ.

This clonotype appeared a few times. This chain joins TRBV20-1 and TRBJ2-7; the D is unclear. The CDR3 is 13 residues long. Trimming shortened V by 5 bases and J by 0 bases, and 11 bases separated the two germline ends. Germline values: CDR1 DFQATT, CDR2 SNEGSKA (reference sequence). CDR3 nucleotide sequence: TGCAGTGCTTGGGCTACCGACTCCTACGAGCAGTACTTC. Protein sequence: CSAWATDSYEQYF.

On this clonotype itself: At one end, the junction sequence differs from germline, possibly due to a read error. This chain joins TRBV6-1 and TRBJ1-2; D gene unclear. This CDR3 comprises 14 residues. In germline, CDR1 is MNHNS, CDR2 SASEGT. The CDR3 loop is CASSVVGSNYGYAF. The CDR3 coding sequence is TGTGCCAGCAGTGTAGTGGGTTCTAACTATGGCTACGCCTTC.

Details on this clonotype: A read error may be the cause here, since a much bigger clone is one base away. The chain couples TRBV20-1 to TRBJ2-2; D is perhaps TRBD1 (5 bases). Germline-derived CDR1 and CDR2 are DFQATT and SNEGSKA (reference sequence). Trimming removed 3 bases from V and 6 bases from J, with 11 bases in between. The CDR3 consists of 13 residues. CDR3 residues: CSASQGWPGELFF. The CDR3 DNA sequence: TGCAGTGCTAGCCAGGGATGGCCCGGGGAGCTGTTTTTT.

A few counts support this clonotype. The chain links TRBV29-1 to TRBJ2-2, with TRBD1 matching 8 bases. The V gene end was trimmed by 0 bases and the J gene end by 2 bases; junction bases not matched to a gene: 8. The CDR3 has 17 amino acids. Looked up from germline, CDR1 is SQVTM and CDR2 is ANQGSEA. The DNA for the CDR3 is TGCAGCGTTGAAGATCTTGCCGGACAGGGCAACACCGGGGAGCTGTTTTTT. This gives the protein CSVEDLAGQGNTGELFF.

This clonotype was counted many times. The rearrangement uses TRBV20-1 and TRBJ1-5; D remains unclear. Germline CDR1 is DFQATT and CDR2 is SNEGSKA (reference sequence). The CDR3 is 16 residues long. V was clipped by 0 bases and J by 0 bases, with 12 bases between them. The CDR3 sequence: CSARDLRHHSNQPQHF. The CDR3 DNA reads as TGCAGTGCTAGAGATCTGCGCCACCATAGCAATCAGCCCCAGCATTTT.

Note on this clonotype: At one boundary the junction diverges from the germline segment, which might be a read error. The gene calls are TRBV5-6 and TRBJ2-5; TRBD2 aligns across 10 bases. CDR1 is SGHDT and CDR2 is YYEEEE in the germline V gene. The CDR3 has 15 amino acids. CDR3 protein: CASSLDLAGVENQYF. As DNA, the CDR3 is TGTGCCAGCAGCTTGGACCTAGCGGGGGTAGAGAACCAGTACTTC.

The chain recombines TRBV4-1 with TRBJ1-4; 7 nucleotides match TRBD1. This CDR3 comprises 14 residues. Germline trimming cut 3 bases from V and 8 bases from J; bases unmatched to any gene: 6. Germline-derived CDR1 and CDR2 are MGHRA and YSYEKL. This chain's CDR3 is CASSQEGAGEKLFF. Here the CDR3 DNA reads TGCGCCAGCAGCCAGGAGGGGGCAGGGGAAAAACTGTTTTTT.

This clonotype showed up many times. The chain combines TRBV6-5 with TRBJ2-7; 8 positions agree with TRBD1. With 8 bases clipped from V and 5 bases from J, the junction kept 2 bases outside the gene matches. Germline lookup yields CDR1 MNHEY and CDR2 SVGAGI. The CDR3 is 11 residues long. The CDR3 sequence: CASGQGNEQYF. The CDR3 coding sequence is TGTGCCAGCGGACAGGGTAACGAGCAGTACTTC.

V and J are TRBV28 and TRBJ2-1; 8 bases align to TRBD2. The germline CDR1 and CDR2 sequences are MDHEN and SYDVKM. CDR3 size: 15 residues. Germline trimming cut 3 bases from V and 3 bases from J; bases unmatched to any gene: 4. The CDR3 DNA follows: TGTGCCAGCAGTTTCGATAGCGGGGACTACAATGAGCAGTTCTTC. Translated, it gives CASSFDSGDYNEQFF.

At least ten counts were recorded for this clonotype. V gene TRBV6-1 combines with J gene TRBJ1-5; 8 bases fit TRBD1. Per germline, CDR1 MNHNS and CDR2 SASEGT. Trimming cost V 3 bases and J 7 bases; bases outside gene matches: 5. The CDR3 runs 14 residues. The CDR3 bases are TGTGCCAGCAGTGACGGACAGGGAGGGCAGCCCCAGCATTTT. Translated: CASSDGQGGQPQHF.

This clonotype has a count of ten or more. CDR3 in amino acids: CASSISSGGYNEQFF. The CDR3 DNA follows: TGTGCCAGTAGTATTAGTAGCGGGGGGTACAATGAGCAGTTCTTC. The V gene is TRBV19, the J gene TRBJ2-1; 10 nucleotides agree with TRBD2. J was trimmed by 4 bases and V by 3 bases; bases with no gene match: 3. Germline V CDR1 and CDR2: LNHDA, SQIVND (reference sequence). This CDR3 region has 15 residues.

This clonotype was found many times. The rearrangement joins TRBV4-3 to TRBJ2-3; TRBD1 matches at 12 bases. Per germline, CDR1 LGHNA and CDR2 YSLEER. The V and J ends lost 0 bases and 2 bases, in that order; junction bases with no gene match: 6. This CDR3 contains 18 residues. The CDR3 reads CASSQDQGTGGYTDTQYF. The CDR3 bases are TGCGCCAGCAGCCAAGATCAAGGGACAGGGGGCTACACAGATACGCAGTATTTT.

A remark on this clonotype: This CDR3 is missing its conserved last phenylalanine or tryptophan, likely due to a read error. The chain joins TRBV24-1 to TRBJ2-1, with D perhaps matching TRBD1 (5 bases). The V end lost 4 bases, the J end lost 8 bases, and 14 bases lay between the germline ends. The germline V gene has CDR1 KGHDR and CDR2 SFDVKD. This CDR3 region has 14 residues. The CDR3 spells CATSERQGFDEQFL. The CDR3 coding sequence is TGTGCCACCAGTGAGAGGCAGGGTTTCGATGAGCAGTTCCTC.